The clone carrying this TCR beta chain occurred many times. What it recognizes is unknown. Trimming cost V 1 base and J 0 bases, with 7 bases left between them. The CDR3 extends over 15 amino acids. This specimen belongs to a study of T-cell reconstitution after alpha-beta-depleted transplantation in children. The authors prepared the TCRbeta library with unique molecular identifiers. Via MiXCR, TCRdb re-called the PCR reads, giving one row per CDR3 protein. The sample includes roughly 300,000 distinct CDR3 sequences, around 10% of them seen just once. Findings and limits, study-wide: Expanded clones from the graft, numbering several hundred, reportedly supplied alpha-beta T cells about two months after transplant. Once a year had passed after transplant, T-cell counts and diversity came mostly from newly produced T cells. After transplant, high TCRbeta diversity at day 60 in some patients arose from surviving recipient T cells and thymic progenitors.

Sequenced here: peripheral blood, sampled 180 days after TCRalphabeta/CD19-depleted stem cell transplant. The rearrangement links TRBV12-3 or TRBV12-4 to TRBJ1-5; tentative D call: TRBD1 (5 bases). The TCR comes from a male patient aged 2-10 years who had a stem cell transplant for chronic granulomatous disease, so the T cells may come from the graft donor. The CDR3 sequence: CASSLGGSSNQPQHF. The CDR3 DNA sequence: TGTGCCAGCAGTTTAGGGGGGTCTAGCAATCAGCCCCAGCATTTT.